The 2 T cell receptor beta chains reported below all come from one sample, sequenced in a study of neurological immune-mediated disorders (dated 2019 in TCRdb). The library was built by means of 5' RACE. The sequencing machine was an Illumina HiSeq 2500. The public reads were reanalyzed by TCRdb: fastp trimming at Q25, MiXCR alignment, in-frame beta chains only. Rows merge per CDR3 protein into single entries with the most common DNA and genes. The sample table holds some 50,000 distinct CDR3 sequences, of which 10% to 15% were seen once. The ten largest make up about 4.9% of the sample. The time point label of this sample denotes: longitudinal time-point 2. Source material: PBMCs. The receptors shown here come from a male donor with HTLV-1-associated myelopathy (HAM/TSP).

This chain links TRBV12-3 or TRBV12-4 with TRBJ2-1, with D unclear. There are 13 residues in the CDR3. Trimming took off 6 bases at V and 5 bases at J, with 11 bases between the two ends. CDR3 sequence reads: CASRGVANNEQFF. The CDR3 DNA sequence: TGTGCCAGCAGAGGAGTGGCCAACAATGAGCAGTTCTTC.

Ten or more counts support this clonotype. The chain joins TRBV5-1 to TRBJ1-4; D is unresolved. The CDR3 covers 16 residues. V shed 4 bases and J shed 4 bases, with 17 bases lying between them. The V gene's germline CDR1 is SGHRS and CDR2 YFSETQ. CDR3 amino acids: CASSTSGPYGNEKLFF. The CDR3 DNA follows: TGCGCCAGCAGCACCTCCGGGCCGTACGGTAATGAAAAACTGTTTTTT.